Listed below are T cell receptor beta chains from one sample, sequenced in a study of blood T cell repertoires in COVID-19. Generated by immunoSEQ multiplex PCR, the TCRdb table keeps only in-frame clones and is missing some. The sample lists about 170,000 clones, 84% occurring once. What was sequenced was peripheral blood. All receptors derive from a woman aged 80 or over with COVID-19, enrolled during active disease. Each CDR3 is given with its conserved first and last residue. D genes are given only for firm matches. Only part of the rows carry a size: once, few, many, or a class if the clone is expanded.

NA TRBJ1-4 TRBV4-2 NA TGTGCCAGCAGCCAAGACTTCGAAAAACTGTTTTTT CASSQDFEKLFF
NA TRBJ2-7 TRBV7-9 NA TGTGCCAGCAGCTTAGGCAGCTACGAGCAGTACTTC CASSLGSYEQYF
NA TRBJ2-7 TRBV30 NA TGTGCCTGGAGTGTCGGGCGGGCCTACGAGCAGTACTTC CAWSVGRAYEQYF
NA TRBJ2-3 TRBV15 NA TGTGCCACCAGCTCTCGGGGTAGTTCATTTGATACGCAGTATTTT CATSSRGSSFDTQYF
NA TRBJ2-1 TRBV19 TRBD2 TGTGCCAGTAGTAGGTGGGGACTAGCGGGGATACCGAGCTCCTACAATGAGCAGTTCTTC CASSRWGLAGIPSSYNEQFF
NA TRBJ2-3 TRBV10-3 TRBD2 TGTGCCATCAGAGCGGGACGAAGCACAGATACGCAGTATTTT CAIRAGRSTDTQYF
once TRBJ2-1 TRBV9 NA TGTGCCAGCAGCGTAGCTCGGGAGAACTCCTACAATGAGCAGTTCTTC CASSVARENSYNEQFF
NA TRBJ2-5 TRBV10-3 NA TGTGCCATCAGTGACCCTCGACAAGCCCAAGAGACCCAGTACTTC CAISDPRQAQETQYF
NA TRBJ2-1 TRBV27 NA TGTGCCAGCAGTGGGCAGCGGGTCTCCTACAATGAGCAGTTCTTC CASSGQRVSYNEQFF
NA TRBJ1-2 TRBV12-3/TRBV12-4 NA TGTGCCAGCACCAAGACAGGTTATGGCTACACCTTC CASTKTGYGYTF
NA TRBJ2-2 TRBV7-2 TRBD2 TGTGCCAGCAGCCCACTAGCGGGGGGGCTGGGGGAGCTGTTTTTT CASSPLAGGLGELFF
NA TRBJ1-6 TRBV28 TRBD1 TGTGCCAGCAGTTTATCGAACAGGGGATCCTCACCCCTCCACTTT CASSLSNRGSSPLHF
once TRBJ2-1 TRBV15 TRBD1 TGTGCCACCAGCAGAGATCCGGGACAGCACAATGAGCAGTTCTTC CATSRDPGQHNEQFF
NA TRBJ2-1 TRBV19 NA TGTGCCAGTAGTCGAACCTCTAGGAGCTCCTACAATGAGCAGTTCTTC CASSRTSRSSYNEQFF
NA TRBJ2-1 TRBV25-1 NA TGTGCCATCAAAAGGACCTCGGGACTTTACAATGAGCAGTTCTTC CAIKRTSGLYNEQFF
NA TRBJ2-5 TRBV18 TRBD2 TGTGCCAGCTCACCACCCCGGTCGGGAGGGATTGAGACCCAGTACTTC CASSPPRSGGIETQYF
NA TRBJ1-4 TRBV7-9 NA TGTGCCAGCAGCTTAGCGGGCGCAGTTGGTAATGAAAAACTGTTTTTT CASSLAGAVGNEKLFF
NA TRBJ1-1 TRBV5-6 NA TGTGCCAGCAGCTTGTACATGCTGAACACTGAAGCTTTCTTT CASSLYMLNTEAFF
NA TRBJ2-7 TRBV27 TRBD2 TGTGCCAGCAGACTTGGCAGCGGGATGAAGGACGAGCAGTACTTC CASRLGSGMKDEQYF